This passage covers 27 T cell receptor beta chains from one sample sequenced in a study of blood T cells in healthy people across ages. It was with a sample-barcoded 5' primer and a J-beta primer mix that a second PCR of roughly 7 to 12 cycles was run. A single record per CDR3 protein comes from TCRdb applying MiXCR to the 5' RACE reads. The table includes over 550,000 distinct CDR3 sequences, approximately 30% detected once. The sequenced material came from blood. The receptors originated from an elderly woman in good health.

This clonotype was counted at least ten times. This could be a read error, since a much larger clone is one nucleotide away. The genes are TRBV5-1 and TRBJ2-1; 9 nucleotides agree with TRBD2. The J call may be incorrect, as the DNA end agrees better with TRBJ2-7. The CDR3 has 15 residues. Germline assignment: CDR1 SGHRS and CDR2 YFSETQ. CDR3 coding DNA: TGCGCCAGCAGCCCGACTAGCGGATTCTACAATGAGCAGTACTTC. Amino acid sequence: CASSPTSGFYNEQYF.

This chain uses TRBV6-1 with TRBJ2-7, with 16 bases matching TRBD2. V lost 6 bases and J lost 3; bases outside the gene matches: 2. The CDR3 sequence is 15 residues long. Germline V gives CDR1 MNHNS, CDR2 SASEGT. In DNA form, the CDR3 reads TGTGCCAGCAGGGGGACTAGCGGGGGGGGCTACGAGCAGTACTTC. Protein product: CASRGTSGGGYEQYF.

The chain has TRBV7-6 and TRBJ2-3; D gene uncertain. CDR3 size: 14 residues. V was trimmed by 2 bases and J by 1 base, leaving 7 bases between them. The germline gives CDR1 SGHVS, CDR2 FNYEAQ. The CDR3, as DNA: TGTGCCAGCAGCTTAATCAGACGCACAGATACGCAGTATTTT. Its protein is CASSLIRRTDTQYF.

The rearrangement joins TRBV15 to TRBJ1-5; D perhaps matches TRBD1 (5 bases). This CDR3 spans 17 amino acids. The germline V gene encodes CDR1 LNHNV and CDR2 YYDKDF (reference sequence). Trimming stripped 0 bases from V and 5 bases from J, with 17 bases between. CDR3: CATSRDLAGRNDQPQHF. The CDR3 DNA reads as TGTGCCACCAGCAGAGATTTGGCAGGGAGGAACGATCAGCCCCAGCATTTT. Filled out from reference TRBV15 and TRBJ1-5, the complete variable domain reads DAMVIQNPRYQVTQFGKPVTLSCSQTLNHNVMYWYQQKSSQAPKLLFHYYDKDFNNEADTPDNFQSRRPNTSFCFLDIRSPGLGDTAMYLCATSRDLAGRNDQPQHFGDGTRLSIL.

On this clonotype: The junction does not match germline at one end; this may be a read error. CDR3 sequence reads: CASSVGDSGSEKRFF. CDR3 nucleotide sequence: TGTGCCAGCAGCGTAGGAGACTCCGGGAGTGAAAAACGGTTTTTT. The rearrangement uses TRBV7-8 and TRBJ1-4; D gene ambiguous. Germline CDR1 SGHVS, CDR2 FQNEAQ. This CDR3 has 15 residues. The whole variable domain, filled in from reference TRBV7-8 and TRBJ1-4, reads GAGVSQSPRYKVAKRGQDVALRCDPISGHVSLFWYQQALGQGPEFLTYFQNEAQLDKSGLPSDRFFAERPEGSVSTLKIQRTQQEDSAVYLCASSVGDSGSEKRFFGSGTQLSVL.

This clonotype has a handful of counts. This chain uses TRBV19 with TRBJ1-2; D might be TRBD1 (6 bases). The CDR3 runs to 14 residues. Germline lookup yields CDR1 LNHDA and CDR2 SQIVND (reference sequence). The V and J ends lost 6 bases and 8 bases respectively, with 19 bases between them. This CDR3 is CASSIPRTVRGYTF. The DNA for the CDR3 is TGTGCCAGTAGCATACCGAGGACAGTACGGGGCTACACCTTC.

This clonotype was detected many times. The chain links TRBV4-2 to TRBJ2-1; the match to TRBD2 covers 8 bases. With V trimmed by 1 base and J by 5 bases, 7 bases remained unmatched. Per germline, CDR1 LGHNA and CDR2 YNFKEQ. The CDR3 totals 16 residues. The chain's CDR3 is CASSQVRSGGNNEQFF. CDR3 sequence (DNA): TGTGCCAGCAGCCAAGTAAGAAGCGGGGGTAACAATGAGCAGTTCTTC.

The chain couples TRBV7-9 to TRBJ2-7; 8 nucleotides line up with TRBD2. This CDR3 region has 14 residues. V dropped 1 base and J dropped 6; count of bases not matched to a gene: 5. Germline V gene sequence: CDR1 SEHNR, CDR2 FQNEAQ (reference sequence). For the CDR3, the DNA is TGTGCCAGCAGCTTAGACGGGGGGGCTTTCGAGCAGTACTTC. Its protein is CASSLDGGAFEQYF.

At least ten counts were recorded for this clonotype. J is TRBJ1-1 and V is TRBV6-1; 8 bases fit TRBD1. With V trimmed by 2 bases and J by 1 base, 3 bases remained unmatched. This CDR3 contains 15 residues. Germline CDR1 is MNHNS and CDR2 is SASEGT. The CDR3 nucleotides are TGTGCCAGCAGTGAACTCGGACAGGGGAACACTGAAGCTTTCTTT. This gives the protein CASSELGQGNTEAFF.

Details on this clonotype: No conserved phenylalanine or tryptophan is present at the end of the CDR3, so a read error is the likely explanation. The chain links TRBV4-1 to TRBJ2-7, with D perhaps matching TRBD1 (6 bases). There are 15 residues in the CDR3. The ends were cut back, 4 bases at V and 2 bases at J, with 15 bases in the middle. Per the germline V gene, CDR1 is MGHRA and CDR2 is YSYEKL. CDR3 sequence reads: CASSPQGRPTYEQYL. CDR3 in DNA: TGCGCCAGCAGCCCCCAGGGGCGCCCGACCTACGAGCAGTACTTA.

The V and J genes are TRBV20-1 and TRBJ1-2; 11 nucleotides match TRBD1. V lost 6 bases to trimming and J lost 2 bases; unmatched junction nucleotides: 8. Germline CDR1 reads DFQATT; CDR2 reads SNEGSKA (reference sequence). CDR3 length: 15 residues. In nucleotides, the CDR3 is TGCAGTGCCCTCAGCGGACAGGGGGCCAACTATGGCTACACCTTC. Its protein is CSALSGQGANYGYTF.

This chain links TRBV30 with TRBJ1-2; 8 nucleotides align to TRBD1. The CDR3 is 15 residues long. V trimming: 1 base; J trimming: 4 bases; junction bases outside the gene matches: 8. CDR1 and CDR2 (germline): GTSNPN, SVGIG (reference sequence). For the CDR3, the DNA is TGTGCCTGGAGTGACGAAACCGGGACAGGCTATGGCTACACCTTC. This gives the protein CAWSDETGTGYGYTF.

A word on this clonotype: This sequence may be a read error, since a much larger clone differs from it by one base. This sequence joins TRBV5-5 and TRBJ2-6; tentatively, D is TRBD1 (5 bases). The CDR3 is made up of 16 amino acids. Per the germline V gene, CDR1 is SGHKS and CDR2 is YYEKEE (reference sequence). CDR3: CASSLAAQTGANVPTF. The CDR3 nucleotides are TGTGCCAGCAGCTTGGCCGCGCAAACTGGGGCCAACGTCCCGACTTTC.

In this sample, this clonotype turned up many times. The chain uses TRBV6-1 and TRBJ1-2; D gene unclear. CDR3 length: 13 amino acids. The germline gives CDR1 MNHNS, CDR2 SASEGT. The V and J ends lost 2 bases and 6 bases respectively, with 10 bases between them. The CDR3 protein is CASSESQSNGYTF. The CDR3 bases are TGTGCCAGCAGTGAATCTCAGTCCAATGGCTACACCTTC.

In the case of this clonotype: A much larger clonotype is one base distant, so this may be a read error. The chain has TRBV6-2 or TRBV6-3 and TRBJ2-7, with 7 nucleotides matching TRBD1. The germline V gene encodes CDR1 MNHEY and CDR2 SVGEGT. This CDR3 is 13 amino acids long. The junction had 10 bases not matched to a gene; V was cut back by 7 bases and J by 7 bases. For the CDR3, the DNA is TGTGCCAGCACTATGACAGGGTACAATGAGCAGTACTTC. This encodes CASTMTGYNEQYF.

This clonotype appeared a single time. The V call is TRBV9, the J call TRBJ1-6; no reliable D call. Trimming shortened V by 4 bases and J by 8 bases, and 10 bases separated the two germline ends. The CDR3 is 13 amino acids. From germline, CDR1 is SGDLS and CDR2 YYNGEE. CDR3 protein: CASSPRDYSPLHF. CDR3 nucleotides: TGTGCCAGCAGCCCCCGGGATTATTCACCCCTCCACTTT.

This clonotype has a handful of counts. V is TRBV7-9 and J is TRBJ2-7; 7 nucleotides line up with TRBD2. CDR1 is SEHNR and CDR2 is FQNEAQ in the germline V gene (reference sequence). This CDR3 is 15 amino acids long. The trim removed 5 bases at V and 0 bases at J, leaving 7 bases unmatched. The CDR3 bases are TGTGCCAGCAGCACCGCTAGCGGCAGCTCCTACGAGCAGTACTTC. Residues: CASSTASGSSYEQYF.

The V call is TRBV29-1, the J call TRBJ2-1, with D uncertain. Germline V CDR1 and CDR2: SQVTM, ANQGSEA. The CDR3 totals 13 residues. V lost 0 bases and J lost 3, with 6 bases in between. In nucleotides, the CDR3 is TGCAGCGTTGAAGATGGTGACTACAATGAGCAGTTCTTC. Its protein is CSVEDGDYNEQFF.

This rearrangement joins TRBV27 to TRBJ2-1; 11 bases fit TRBD2. Trimming took 1 base from V and 9 from J; bases not matched to a gene: 17. Germline V gene data show CDR1 as MNHEY and CDR2 as SMNVEV (reference sequence). There are 19 residues in the CDR3. This chain's CDR3 is CASSLLAGPGLAGGLEQFF. CDR3 nucleotide sequence: TGTGCCAGCAGTTTATTAGCCGGACCGGGCCTAGCGGGAGGCCTTGAGCAGTTCTTC.

The chain carries TRBV10-3 and TRBJ1-2, with 8 positions matching TRBD1. The junction had 4 bases not matched to a gene; V was cut back by 9 bases and J by 7 bases. CDR3 length: 11 residues. Germline-derived CDR1 and CDR2 are ENHRY and SYGVKD. The chain's CDR3 is CAIQDRVGYTF. CDR3 in DNA: TGTGCCATTCAGGACAGGGTTGGCTACACCTTC.

This clonotype was found a few times. This chain links TRBV27 with TRBJ2-1; tentative D call: TRBD1 (6 bases). The J call may be in error: the DNA end matches TRBJ2-7 better. Per germline, CDR1 MNHEY and CDR2 SMNVEV (reference sequence). The CDR3 length is 14 residues. Here the CDR3 DNA reads TGTGCCAGCAGTTCGCAGGGGTCCTACAATGAGCAGTACTTC. It is translated as CASSSQGSYNEQYF.

This chain uses TRBV2 with TRBJ2-3; D unresolved. This CDR3 region has 11 residues. V gave up 4 bases and J gave up 11 bases, with 10 bases separating them. Germline V CDR1 and CDR2: SNHLY, FYNNEI. CDR3 nucleotides: TGTGCCAGCAGTGGTGGGGTCGGGCAGTATTTT. Protein sequence: CASSGGVGQYF.

The chain recombines TRBV7-9 with TRBJ1-5; TRBD1 matches 7 bases. The ends lost 5 bases at V and 3 bases at J; junction bases unmatched: 7. The germline V gene encodes CDR1 SEHNR and CDR2 FQNEAQ (reference sequence). This CDR3 comprises 15 residues. CDR3 region: CASSPEDRANQPQHF. CDR3 sequence (DNA): TGTGCCAGCAGCCCGGAAGACAGGGCCAATCAGCCCCAGCATTTT.

The rearrangement links TRBV7-2 to TRBJ2-7; 10 bases align to TRBD2. Germline CDR1 and CDR2: SGHTA and FQGNSA. V lost 5 bases, J lost 6 bases, and 10 bases stayed unmatched. The CDR3 sequence is 15 residues long. The CDR3: CASSLTSGVDGEQYF. In DNA, the CDR3 is TGTGCCAGCAGCCTAACTAGCGGGGTTGACGGCGAGCAGTACTTC.

The chain uses TRBV20-1 and TRBJ2-3, with D possibly TRBD1 on 5 matching bases. This CDR3 has 14 residues. Germline lookup yields CDR1 DFQATT and CDR2 SNEGSKA (reference sequence). V shed 3 bases and J shed 5 bases, with 15 bases lying between them. CDR3 sequence reads: CSASPPVQGDTQYF. In DNA form, the CDR3 reads TGCAGTGCTAGCCCACCGGTCCAGGGAGATACGCAGTATTTT.

V usage is TRBV7-9 and J usage is TRBJ1-1; TRBD1 aligns across 9 bases. CDR3 length equals 15 residues. The ends lost 5 bases at V and 4 bases at J; junction bases unmatched: 8. Germline V gene lookup returns CDR1 SEHNR and CDR2 FQNEAQ (reference sequence). The DNA of the CDR3 is TGTGCCAGCAGCGCCCTGACAGGGGGTCCCACTGAAGCTTTCTTT. It yields the protein CASSALTGGPTEAFF. The full variable domain, completed using reference TRBV7-9 and TRBJ1-1, is DTGVSQNPRHKITKRGQNVTFRCDPISEHNRLYWYRQTLGQGPEFLTYFQNEAQLEKSRLLSDRFSAERPKGSFSTLEIQRTEQGDSAMYLCASSALTGGPTEAFFGQGTRLTVV.

This clonotype was picked up many times. The rearrangement joins TRBV7-6 to TRBJ2-7; TRBD2 agrees at 8 bases. The CDR3 runs to 16 residues. With V trimmed by 5 bases and J by 0 bases, 9 bases remained unmatched. The V gene's germline CDR1 is SGHVS and CDR2 FNYEAQ. The CDR3 is CASSTFGRDGSYEQYF. The CDR3, as DNA: TGTGCCAGCAGCACCTTCGGGAGGGACGGCTCCTACGAGCAGTACTTC.